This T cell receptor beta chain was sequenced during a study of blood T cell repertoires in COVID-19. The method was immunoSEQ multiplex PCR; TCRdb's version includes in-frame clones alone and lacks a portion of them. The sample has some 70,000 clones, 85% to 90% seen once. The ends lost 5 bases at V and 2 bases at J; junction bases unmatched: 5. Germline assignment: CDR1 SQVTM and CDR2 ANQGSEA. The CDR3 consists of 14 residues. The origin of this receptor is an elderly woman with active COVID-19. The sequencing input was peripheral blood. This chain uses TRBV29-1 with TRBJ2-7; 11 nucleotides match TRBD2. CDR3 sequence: CSVMTSGNTYEQYF. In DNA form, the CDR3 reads TGCAGCGTTATGACTAGCGGGAACACCTACGAGCAGTACTTC.